What follows is one T cell receptor beta chain and its context. Its antigen remains unidentified. The data originate from a study of graft-versus-host responses after intestinal transplantation. The germline CDR1 and CDR2 sequences are KGHSH and LQKENI. The CDR3 extends over 13 amino acids. Trimming took off 0 bases at V and 10 bases at J, with 10 bases between the two ends. Clones were sequenced by immunoSEQ multiplex PCR, and TCRdb holds only the in-frame ones, with some missing. The table has approximately 82,000 clones, over 80% seen once; the top ten hold around 1.1%. The TCR sequence derives from a human donor who was the organ donor for an intestinal transplant. The input for sequencing was unstimulated CD8+ T cells sorted from spleen or lymph node cells, taken before transplant. The rearrangement uses TRBV18 and TRBJ2-1, with D tentatively TRBD1 (5 bases). CDR3 coding DNA: TGTGCCAGCTCACCACCCAGGGTGGAGGAGCAGTTCTTC. The encoded protein is CASSPPRVEEQFF.